These 16 T cell receptor beta chains share one sample of origin, sequenced in a study of T-cell memory formation after mild COVID-19. TCRdb analysed the 5' RACE reads with MiXCR anew, one entry per CDR3 protein. The repertoire includes approximately 390,000 distinct CDR3 sequences, more than 15% of them detected once, and 20% to 25% sits in the top ten. Source material: PBMCs or a T cell subset sorted from them (not recorded which). The origin of the receptors is a man in his late teens or twenties who had mild COVID-19 (a few samples of this study predate the infection). Cell type and time point are not known.

This clonotype has a handful of counts. The V call is TRBV5-1, the J call TRBJ1-3; unclear D gene. The CDR3 spans 17 residues. Germline V gene data show CDR1 as SGHRS and CDR2 as YFSETQ. V lost 8 bases and J lost 0, with 21 bases in between. CDR3: CASSFLPDGSSGNTIYF. CDR3 bases: TGCGCCAGTTCCTTTCTTCCGGACGGCTCCTCTGGAAACACCATATATTTT.

The chain joins TRBV11-2 to TRBJ1-5; tentatively, D is TRBD1 (5 bases). Trimming took 4 bases from V and 4 from J, leaving 17 bases between them. The CDR3 is 16 residues long. The V gene's germline CDR1 is SGHAT and CDR2 FQNNGV. The CDR3 loop is CASSSSSGTANQPQHF. The CDR3 bases are TGTGCCAGCAGCTCCTCTTCCGGGACGGCGAATCAGCCCCAGCATTTT. The full variable domain, with the rest looked up from reference TRBV11-2 and TRBJ1-5, is EAGVAQSPRYKIIEKRQSVAFWCNPISGHATLYWYQQILGQGPKLLIQFQNNGVVDDSQLPKDRFSAERLKGVDSTLKIQPAKLEDSAVYLCASSSSSGTANQPQHFGDGTRLSIL.

V is TRBV2 and J is TRBJ1-2; the D is unclear. There are 13 residues in the CDR3. Between the trimmed V and J ends, which lost 3 bases and 8 bases, there was a span of 13 bases. Germline assignment: CDR1 SNHLY and CDR2 FYNNEI. The CDR3 region is CASSEPSPRGYTF. The CDR3 coding sequence is TGTGCCAGCAGTGAGCCAAGCCCCCGGGGCTACACCTTC. Full variable domain (rest looked up from reference TRBV2 and TRBJ1-2): EPEVTQTPSHQVTQMGQEVILRCVPISNHLYFYWYRQILGQKVEFLVSFYNNEISEKSEIFDDQFSVERPDGSNFTLKIRSTKLEDSAMYFCASSEPSPRGYTFGSGTRLTVV.

This clonotype was seen repeatedly, ten times or more. The rearrangement uses TRBV5-1 and TRBJ1-1; D may be TRBD1 (6 bases). Deletions cut 0 bases from V and 4 bases from J, with 13 bases between. CDR1 SGHRS and CDR2 YFSETQ come from the germline V gene. This CDR3 is 15 amino acids long. CDR3 amino acids: CASSLVTGLGTEAFF. The CDR3 nucleotides are TGCGCCAGCAGCTTGGTTACAGGGCTGGGCACTGAAGCTTTCTTT.

V gene TRBV6-2 or TRBV6-3 combines with J gene TRBJ1-2; D call uncertain. This CDR3 is built from 13 residues. V dropped 7 bases and J dropped 4 bases, with 13 bases sitting between them. The germline V gene has CDR1 MNHEY and CDR2 SVGEGT. The CDR3 sequence is CASTVSWGYGYTF. The DNA of the CDR3 is TGTGCCAGCACCGTCAGCTGGGGCTATGGCTACACCTTC.

This clonotype was counted between two and nine times. This chain connects TRBV5-4 to TRBJ2-7; 10 nucleotides agree with TRBD2. Germline V gene data show CDR1 as SGHNT and CDR2 as YYREEE (reference sequence). This CDR3 has 15 residues. With 4 bases clipped from V and 4 bases from J, the junction kept 8 bases outside the gene matches. CDR3 region: CASSQAGGPAYEQYF. The CDR3 bases are TGTGCCAGCAGCCAAGCGGGGGGGCCAGCTTACGAGCAGTACTTC. Full variable domain (missing parts from reference TRBV5-4 and TRBJ2-7): ETGVTQSPTHLIKTRGQQVTLRCSSQSGHNTVSWYQQALGQGPQFIFQYYREEENGRGNFPPRFSGLQFPNYSSELNVNALELDDSALYLCASSQAGGPAYEQYFGPGTRLTVT.

A few counts support this clonotype. The chain links TRBV7-3 to TRBJ2-3; possible D gene TRBD2, 5 bases. Between the trimmed V and J ends, which lost 5 bases and 8 bases, there was a span of 14 bases. This CDR3 contains 13 residues. Germline-derived CDR1 and CDR2 are SGHTA and FQGTGA. This CDR3 is CASSPPSGGTQYF. In nucleotides, the CDR3 is TGTGCCAGCAGCCCCCCCTCAGGAGGTACGCAGTATTTT.

This rearrangement joins TRBV27 to TRBJ2-6; D remains unclear. The germline V gene encodes CDR1 MNHEY and CDR2 SMNVEV (reference sequence). The CDR3 runs to 16 residues. Trimming shortened V by 8 bases and J by 0 bases, and 14 bases separated the two germline ends. CDR3 DNA sequence: TGTGCCAGCCAAGGGTCTAGAAGCTCTGGGGCCAACGTCCTGACTTTC. Translation gives CASQGSRSSGANVLTF.

At least ten counts were recorded for this clonotype. The rearrangement links TRBV7-2 to TRBJ2-5; 8 bases fit TRBD1. The CDR3 loop spans 14 amino acids. Germline values: CDR1 SGHTA, CDR2 FQGNSA. J was trimmed by 5 bases and V by 4 bases; bases with no gene match: 6. The CDR3 is CASSSLDRAETQYF. The CDR3 DNA follows: TGTGCCAGCAGCTCCCTGGACAGGGCCGAGACCCAGTACTTC.

The chain recombines TRBV5-1 with TRBJ1-1; perhaps TRBD1 as D (5 bases). The V and J ends lost 4 bases and 4 bases respectively, with 14 bases between them. Per the germline V gene, CDR1 is SGHRS and CDR2 is YFSETQ. This CDR3 is built from 14 residues. CDR3 DNA sequence: TGCGCCAGCAGCCCCAGGGAGGGGAGCACTGAAGCTTTCTTT. Translating gives CASSPREGSTEAFF.

The genes are TRBV10-3 and TRBJ1-1; 11 positions agree with TRBD1. V was pared by 2 bases and J by 6 bases, with 11 bases of the junction left unmatched. Germline loops: CDR1 ENHRY, CDR2 SYGVKD. This CDR3 spans 17 amino acids. CDR3 in amino acids: CAISEPTGTGGYAEAFF. The DNA of the CDR3 is TGTGCCATCAGTGAGCCGACCGGGACAGGGGGTTACGCTGAAGCTTTCTTT.

The chain couples TRBV6-1 to TRBJ2-6; D is possibly TRBD2 (5 bases). Germline loops: CDR1 MNHNS, CDR2 SASEGT. The length of the CDR3 is 15 residues. The V end lost 7 bases, the J end lost 2 bases, and 12 bases lay between the germline ends. The CDR3 spells CASMVVEAGANVLTF. As DNA, the CDR3 is TGTGCCAGCATGGTAGTGGAGGCTGGGGCCAACGTCCTGACTTTC.

This clonotype was detected ten times or more. The chain joins TRBV28 to TRBJ2-3, with 8 nucleotides matching TRBD2. This CDR3 contains 17 residues. Looked up from germline, CDR1 is MDHEN and CDR2 is SYDVKM. The V segment lost 5 bases and the J segment 6 bases; nucleotides outside the gene matches: 16. The CDR3 DNA follows: TGTGCCAGCAGTCCCACGGGGGGGGGTCCCGCAACTGATACGCAGTATTTT. It is translated as CASSPTGGGPATDTQYF.

This chain links TRBV4-3 with TRBJ2-2, with 7 bases matching TRBD2. Germline values: CDR1 LGHNA, CDR2 YSLEER. After removal of 0 bases from V and 6 bases from J, the junction contained 4 bases not matched to a gene. This CDR3 has 15 residues. CDR3 nucleotides: TGCGCCAGCAGCCAAGATTGGCGGGGGTCCGGGGAGCTGTTTTTT. Its protein product is CASSQDWRGSGELFF.

This clonotype appeared a few times. The chain combines TRBV5-1 with TRBJ1-1; tentative D call: TRBD1 (5 bases). The CDR3 spans 14 residues. The germline CDR1 and CDR2 sequences are SGHRS and YFSETQ. The V gene lost 2 bases and the J gene lost 6 bases, with 14 bases spanning the gap. The CDR3 sequence is CASSFGSRGAEAFF. The CDR3 DNA follows: TGCGCCAGCAGCTTCGGTTCGAGGGGCGCTGAAGCTTTCTTT.

The rearrangement joins TRBV18 to TRBJ2-5, with 8 nucleotides matching TRBD1. The V gene's germline CDR1 is KGHSH and CDR2 LQKENI. Trimming removed 0 bases from V and 5 bases from J; junction bases left unmatched: 11. The CDR3 has 17 residues. DNA of the CDR3: TGTGCCAGCTCACCACCGATAACAGGGGGGATCCAGGAGACCCAGTACTTC. This sequence encodes CASSPPITGGIQETQYF.